Below, one TCR beta chain is given with its context. Its matching antigen is unknown. The data were obtained in a study of shared clonotypes between healthy human individuals. Whole-study results and caveats: Shared clonotypes: about 5.3% naive CD4, about 4% naive CD8, 2.3% memory CD4, more than 0.3% memory CD8.

In the sorted-subset replicate PCRs, about 190 ng DNA, 29,000 or so T cell genomes, was used. Produced via immunoSEQ multiplex PCR; TCRdb's table is partial and in-frame only. The sample has some 2.1 million clones, 93% seen once; the top ten hold more than 1.5%. J gave up 0 bases and V 0 bases, and 18 bases lay outside the gene matches. CDR1 LGHNA and CDR2 YSLEER come from the germline V gene. This CDR3 spans 21 amino acids. Terminally differentiated effector memory CD45RA+ cells were excluded from the naive CD8 cells, which were CD45RO-negative and positively selected for CCR7. The clonotype was recovered from a man between 18 and 35 years old in good health. Some clones in this sample may be carry-over from other donors' samples. This sequence joins TRBV4-3 and TRBJ2-3; 7 bases match TRBD2. The sample taken for sequencing was naive CD8+ T cells from PBMCs. As DNA, the CDR3 is TGCGCCAGCAGCCAAGAATGGGAGGGACCCCTCGAGTACCTTAGCACAGATACGCAGTATTTT. Amino acids: CASSQEWEGPLEYLSTDTQYF.